This record covers a single T cell receptor beta chain. Produced via immunoSEQ multiplex PCR; TCRdb's table is partial and in-frame only. The repertoire holds over 200,000 clones, over 75% seen once, with 1.9% in the top ten. These data are taken from a study of blood T cell repertoires in COVID-19. Trimming took 3 bases from V and 2 from J; bases not matched to a gene: 9. This CDR3 contains 16 residues. Per germline, CDR1 MNHNS and CDR2 SASEGT. Participants' reported clinical history set cohort assignment. Among Cohort 3 donors, those recovered had two negative PCRs, clearance, or symptom resolution. The chain joins TRBV6-1 to TRBJ1-2; 7 nucleotides agree with TRBD1. Sequencing input: PBMCs or T cells enriched from blood (not recorded which). The TCR sequence derives from a woman in her forties or fifties who had recovered from COVID-19. CDR3 DNA sequence: TGTGCCAGCAGTGATGTTCGGGGGACAGAGAACTATGGCTACACCTTC. The encoded protein is CASSDVRGTENYGYTF.